These T cell receptor beta chains were read from a single sample in a study of cytomegalovirus exposure and HLA in healthy donors. The repertoire was sequenced with immunoSEQ multiplex PCR; TCRdb's copy has only in-frame clones and lacks some. The table has approximately 100,000 clones, roughly 80% seen once; the top ten hold less than 3%. Sequencing used PBMCs. Receptors were obtained from a female donor in good health and CMV-seronegative. Each CDR3 is given with its conserved first and last residue. Each record gives: J gene, CDR3 length, V gene, CDR3 protein.

>TRBJ2-1|18|TRBV9
CASSPLGGSGALYNEQFF
>TRBJ2-2|17|TRBV5-5
CASSLRPGTSHTGELFF
>TRBJ1-3|16|TRBV9
CASQIRTGDSGNTIYF
>TRBJ2-7|15|TRBV18
CASSPIRTGLGEQYF
>TRBJ2-1|16|TRBV5-1
CASSSEVGGTYNEQFF
>TRBJ2-6|18|TRBV7-9
CASWMIGHRDSGANVLTF
>TRBJ1-1|11|TRBV6-1
CASSFRQEAFF
>TRBJ1-3|14|TRBV27
CASSYSYSGNTIYF
>TRBJ2-5|13|TRBV6-5
CASSPGFGETQYF
>TRBJ2-1|15|TRBV25-1
CASSQPSGGADEQFF
>TRBJ2-1|14|TRBV2
CASSVEVGINEQFF
>TRBJ1-2|15|TRBV7-9
CASSLGATVDYGYTF
>TRBJ1-2|12|TRBV6-1
CASSEAFDSSTF
>TRBJ1-6|14|TRBV2
CASSPDRGSSPLHF
>TRBJ1-6|18|TRBV21-1
CASSKTSTKQGTGSPLHF
>TRBJ2-1|15|TRBV4-2
CASSQAGGLYNEQFF
>TRBJ1-5|14|TRBV19
CASSKRGDGQPQHF
>TRBJ2-3|13|TRBV30
CAWSRRKADTQYF
>TRBJ1-1|18|TRBV5-1
CASSKTIARTRMNTEAFF
>TRBJ2-6|12|TRBV7-9
CASATGANVLTF
>TRBJ1-1|12|TRBV14
CASSQESGYAFF
>TRBJ1-5|16|TRBV18
CASSPKDRGSNQPQHF
>TRBJ1-2|14|TRBV27
CASSPTGRNYGYTF
>TRBJ1-3|13|TRBV30
CAWSVTGGNTIYF
>TRBJ2-7|14|TRBV18
CASSPHGTGDEQYF
>TRBJ1-2|15|TRBV5-1
CASSLTGTGDYGYTF
>TRBJ2-7|17|TRBV5-1
CASSLEPSGTTTYEQYF
>TRBJ1-1|13|TRBV6-1
CASSSGGGTEAFF